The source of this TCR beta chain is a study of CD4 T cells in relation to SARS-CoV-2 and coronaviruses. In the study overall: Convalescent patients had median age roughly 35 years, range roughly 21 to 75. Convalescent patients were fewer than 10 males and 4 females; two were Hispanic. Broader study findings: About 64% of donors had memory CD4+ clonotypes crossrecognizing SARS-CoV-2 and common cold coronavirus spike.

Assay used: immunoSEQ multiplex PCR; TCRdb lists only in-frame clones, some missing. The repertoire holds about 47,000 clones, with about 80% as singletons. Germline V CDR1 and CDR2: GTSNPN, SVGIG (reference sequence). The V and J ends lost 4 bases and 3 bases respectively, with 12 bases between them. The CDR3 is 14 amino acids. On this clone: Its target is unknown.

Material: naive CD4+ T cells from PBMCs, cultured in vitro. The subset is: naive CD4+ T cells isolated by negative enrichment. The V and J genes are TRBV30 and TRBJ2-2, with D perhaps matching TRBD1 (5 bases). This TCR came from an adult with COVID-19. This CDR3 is CAWKAWTYTGELFF. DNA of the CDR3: TGTGCCTGGAAGGCTTGGACATACACCGGGGAGCTGTTTTTT. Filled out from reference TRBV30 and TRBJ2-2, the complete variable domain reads SQTIHQWPATLVQPVGSPLSLECTVEGTSNPNLYWYRQAAGRGLQLLFYSVGIGQISSEVPQNLSASRPQDRQFILSSKKLLLSDSGFYLCAWKAWTYTGELFFGEGSRLTVL.